This T cell receptor beta chain is drawn from a study of cytomegalovirus exposure and HLA in healthy donors. Findings of the study overall: A classifier reportedly called cytomegalovirus status with high sensitivity and specificity. Sequences of the TCR beta chain were said to predict the HLA-A and HLA-B alleles of most subjects accurately.

Use of 60 Vbeta and 13 Jbeta primers characterized the PCR. The assay was immunoSEQ multiplex PCR, and TCRdb's table has in-frame clones only and misses some. The sample holds about 140,000 clones, approximately 81% seen once. The CDR3 consists of 15 residues. In germline, CDR1 is MNHEY, CDR2 SMNVEV (reference sequence). V gave up 8 bases and J gave up 2 bases, with 19 bases separating them. This clone was observed a handful of times. What it recognizes is unknown. This chain joins TRBV27 and TRBJ2-7; D perhaps matches TRBD1 (5 bases). The TCR was taken from a boy between 2 and 10 years old in good health and CMV-seronegative. The sequencing input was PBMCs. The CDR3 is CASGPQGADPYEQYF. The CDR3 region has the DNA TGTGCCAGCGGACCCCAGGGCGCAGACCCCTACGAGCAGTACTTC.